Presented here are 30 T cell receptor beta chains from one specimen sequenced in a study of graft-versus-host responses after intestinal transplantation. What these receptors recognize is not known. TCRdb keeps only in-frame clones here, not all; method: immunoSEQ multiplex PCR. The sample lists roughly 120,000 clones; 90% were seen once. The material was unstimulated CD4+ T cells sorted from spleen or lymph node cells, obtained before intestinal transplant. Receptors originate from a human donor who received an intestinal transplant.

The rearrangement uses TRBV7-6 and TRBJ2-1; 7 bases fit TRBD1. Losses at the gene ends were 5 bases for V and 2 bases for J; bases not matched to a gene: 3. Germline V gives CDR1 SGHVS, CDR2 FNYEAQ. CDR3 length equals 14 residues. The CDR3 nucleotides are TGTGCCAGCAGCGACAGGGCGGCCTACAATGAGCAGTTCTTC. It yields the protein CASSDRAAYNEQFF.

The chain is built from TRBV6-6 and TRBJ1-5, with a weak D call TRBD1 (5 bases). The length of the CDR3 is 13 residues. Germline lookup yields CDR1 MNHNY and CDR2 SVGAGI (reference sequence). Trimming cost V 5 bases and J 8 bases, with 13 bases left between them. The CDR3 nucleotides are TGTGCCAGCAGTCACTGGGCGGGGGAGCCCCAGCATTTT. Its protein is CASSHWAGEPQHF.

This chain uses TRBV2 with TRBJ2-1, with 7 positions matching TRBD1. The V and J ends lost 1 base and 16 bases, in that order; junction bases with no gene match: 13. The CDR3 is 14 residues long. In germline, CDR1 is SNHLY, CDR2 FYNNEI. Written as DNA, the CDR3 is TGTGCCAGCAGTGAAGGAGGCAGGACAGGTCAAAAATTCTTC. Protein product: CASSEGGRTGQKFF.

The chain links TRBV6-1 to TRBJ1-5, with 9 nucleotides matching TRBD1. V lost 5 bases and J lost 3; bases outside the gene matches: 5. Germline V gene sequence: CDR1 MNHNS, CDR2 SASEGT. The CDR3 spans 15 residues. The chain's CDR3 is CASSLDRGYNQPQHF. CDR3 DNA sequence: TGTGCCAGCAGTCTGGACAGGGGATACAATCAGCCCCAGCATTTT.

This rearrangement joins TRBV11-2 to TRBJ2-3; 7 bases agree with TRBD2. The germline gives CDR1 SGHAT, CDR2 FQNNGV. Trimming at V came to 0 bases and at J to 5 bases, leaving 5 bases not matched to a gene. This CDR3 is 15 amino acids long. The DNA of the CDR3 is TGTGCCAGCAGCTTAGAGGGTCGGGGGGTAGATACGCAGTATTTT. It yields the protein CASSLEGRGVDTQYF.

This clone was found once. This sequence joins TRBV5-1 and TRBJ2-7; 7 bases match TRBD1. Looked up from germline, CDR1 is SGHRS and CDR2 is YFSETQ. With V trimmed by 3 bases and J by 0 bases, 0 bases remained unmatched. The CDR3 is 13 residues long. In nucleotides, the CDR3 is TGCGCCAGCAGCTGGGACAGCTCCTACGAGCAGTACTTC. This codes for CASSWDSSYEQYF.

The CDR3 sequence is CASSPPVASNQPQHF. CDR3 DNA sequence: TGTGCCAGCTCACCCCCGGTTGCTAGCAATCAGCCCCAGCATTTT. The genes are TRBV18 and TRBJ1-5; D is unclear. The CDR3 runs to 15 residues. V was clipped by 3 bases and J by 0 bases, with 9 bases between them. Germline V gene lookup returns CDR1 KGHSH and CDR2 LQKENI.

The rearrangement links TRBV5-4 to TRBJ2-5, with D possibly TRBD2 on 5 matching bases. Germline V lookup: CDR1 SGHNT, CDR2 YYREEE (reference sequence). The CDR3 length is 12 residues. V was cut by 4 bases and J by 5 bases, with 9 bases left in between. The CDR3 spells CASSEGVETQYF. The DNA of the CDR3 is TGTGCCAGCAGCGAGGGTGTCGAGACCCAGTACTTC.

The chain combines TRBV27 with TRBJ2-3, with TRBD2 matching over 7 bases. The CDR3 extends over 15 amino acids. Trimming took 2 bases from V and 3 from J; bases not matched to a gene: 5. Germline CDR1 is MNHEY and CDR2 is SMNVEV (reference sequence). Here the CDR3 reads CASSLTGRDTDTQYF. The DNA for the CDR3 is TGTGCCAGCAGTTTAACGGGGAGGGATACAGATACGCAGTATTTT.

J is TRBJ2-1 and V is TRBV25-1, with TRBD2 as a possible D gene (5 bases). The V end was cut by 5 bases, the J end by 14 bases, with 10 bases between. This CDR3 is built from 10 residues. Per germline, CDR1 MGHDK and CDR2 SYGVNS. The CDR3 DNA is TGTGCCAGCAGTCGGGGTACCAAGTTCTTC. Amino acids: CASSRGTKFF.

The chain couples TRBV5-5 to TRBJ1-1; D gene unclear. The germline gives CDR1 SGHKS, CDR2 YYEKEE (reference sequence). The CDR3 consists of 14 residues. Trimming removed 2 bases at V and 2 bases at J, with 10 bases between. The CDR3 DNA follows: TGTGCCAGCAGCTTCACAGATATAAACACTGAAGCTTTCTTT. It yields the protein CASSFTDINTEAFF. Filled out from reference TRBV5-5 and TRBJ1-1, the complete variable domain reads DAGVTQSPTHLIKTRGQQVTLRCSPISGHKSVSWYQQVLGQGPQFIFQYYEKEERGRGNFPDRFSARQFPNYSSELNVNALLLGDSALYLCASSFTDINTEAFFGQGTRLTVV.

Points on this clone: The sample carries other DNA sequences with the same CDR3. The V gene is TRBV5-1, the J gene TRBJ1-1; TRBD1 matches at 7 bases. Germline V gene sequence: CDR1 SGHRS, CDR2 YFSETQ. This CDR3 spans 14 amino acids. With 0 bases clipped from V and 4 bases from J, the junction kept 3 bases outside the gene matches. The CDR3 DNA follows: TGCGCCAGCAGCTTGGCCCAGGGGGGCACTGAAGCTTTCTTT. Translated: CASSLAQGGTEAFF.

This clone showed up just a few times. The CDR3 DNA follows: TGCGCCAGCAGCCAAGGGGGGGGGAATTCACCCCTCCACTTT. This encodes CASSQGGGNSPLHF. The chain recombines TRBV4-3 with TRBJ1-6; D is perhaps TRBD1 (5 bases). CDR3 length: 14 residues. Trimming removed 1 base at V and 7 bases at J, with 8 bases between. Per the germline V gene, CDR1 is LGHNA and CDR2 is YSLEER.

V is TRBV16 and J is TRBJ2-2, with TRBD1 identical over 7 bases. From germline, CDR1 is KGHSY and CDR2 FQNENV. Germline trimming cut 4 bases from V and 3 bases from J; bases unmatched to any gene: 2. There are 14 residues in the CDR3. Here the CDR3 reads CASSRQGHTGELFF. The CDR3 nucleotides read TGTGCCAGCAGCCGACAGGGCCACACCGGGGAGCTGTTTTTT.

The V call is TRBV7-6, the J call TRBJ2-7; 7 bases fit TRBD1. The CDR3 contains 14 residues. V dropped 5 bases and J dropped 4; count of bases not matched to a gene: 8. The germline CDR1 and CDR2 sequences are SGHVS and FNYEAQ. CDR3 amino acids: CASSVNRGTYEQYF. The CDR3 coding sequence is TGTGCCAGCAGCGTCAACAGGGGCACGTACGAGCAGTACTTC.

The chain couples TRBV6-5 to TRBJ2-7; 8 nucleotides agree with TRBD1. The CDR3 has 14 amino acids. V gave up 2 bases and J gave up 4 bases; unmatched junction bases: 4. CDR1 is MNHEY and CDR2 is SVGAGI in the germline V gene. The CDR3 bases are TGTGCCAGCAGTTACGGACAGGGAGGTTACGAGCAGTACTTC. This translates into CASSYGQGGYEQYF.

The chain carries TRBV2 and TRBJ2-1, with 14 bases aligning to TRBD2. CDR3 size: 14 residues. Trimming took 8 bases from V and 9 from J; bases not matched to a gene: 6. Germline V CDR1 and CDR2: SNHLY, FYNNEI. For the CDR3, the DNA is TGTGCCAGCGGGGGACTAGCGGGAGTACGTGAGCAGTTCTTC. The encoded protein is CASGGLAGVREQFF.

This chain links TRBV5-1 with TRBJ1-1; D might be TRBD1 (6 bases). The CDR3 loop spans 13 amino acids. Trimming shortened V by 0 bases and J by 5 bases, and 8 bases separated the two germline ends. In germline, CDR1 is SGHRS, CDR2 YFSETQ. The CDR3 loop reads CASSLEGVTEAFF. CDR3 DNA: TGCGCCAGCAGCTTGGAGGGGGTGACTGAAGCTTTCTTT.

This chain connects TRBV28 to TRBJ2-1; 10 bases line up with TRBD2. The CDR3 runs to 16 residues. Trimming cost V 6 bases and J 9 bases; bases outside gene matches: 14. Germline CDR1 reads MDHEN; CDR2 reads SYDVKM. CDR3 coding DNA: TGTGCCAGCAGCCGCGGCACGGCTAGCGGGAGTACTGAGCAGTTCTTC. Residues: CASSRGTASGSTEQFF.

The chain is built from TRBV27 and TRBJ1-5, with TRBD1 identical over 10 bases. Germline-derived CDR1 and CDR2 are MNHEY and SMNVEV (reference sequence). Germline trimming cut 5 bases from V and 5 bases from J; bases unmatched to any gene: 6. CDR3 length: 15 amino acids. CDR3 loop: CASSPLGQGDQPQHF. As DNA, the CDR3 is TGTGCCAGCAGTCCGCTAGGACAGGGGGATCAGCCCCAGCATTTT.

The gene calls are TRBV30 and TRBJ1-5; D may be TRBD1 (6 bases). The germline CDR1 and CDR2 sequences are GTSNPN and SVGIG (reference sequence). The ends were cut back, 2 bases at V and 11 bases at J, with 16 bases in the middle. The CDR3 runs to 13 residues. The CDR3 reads CAWSQTGQMTQHF. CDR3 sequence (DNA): TGTGCCTGGAGTCAGACAGGACAAATGACCCAGCATTTT.

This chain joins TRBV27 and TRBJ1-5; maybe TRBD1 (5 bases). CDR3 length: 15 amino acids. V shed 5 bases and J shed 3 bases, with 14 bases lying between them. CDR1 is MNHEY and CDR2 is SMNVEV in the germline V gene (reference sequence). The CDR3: CASSIGSGFNQPQHF. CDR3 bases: TGTGCCAGCAGTATCGGCTCAGGGTTCAATCAGCCCCAGCATTTT.

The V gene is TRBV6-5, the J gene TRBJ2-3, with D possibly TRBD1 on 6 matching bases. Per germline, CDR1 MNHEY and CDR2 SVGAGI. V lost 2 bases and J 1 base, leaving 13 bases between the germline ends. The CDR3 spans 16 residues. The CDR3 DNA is TGTGCCAGCAGTTACGGAGACAGGTTGCGCACAGATACGCAGTATTTT. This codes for CASSYGDRLRTDTQYF.

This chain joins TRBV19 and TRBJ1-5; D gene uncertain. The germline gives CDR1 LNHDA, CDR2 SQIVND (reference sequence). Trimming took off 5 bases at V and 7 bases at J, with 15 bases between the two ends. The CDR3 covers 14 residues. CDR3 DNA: TGTGCCAGTAGTGACGGGAGCGCAAAACAGCCCCAGCATTTT. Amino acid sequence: CASSDGSAKQPQHF.

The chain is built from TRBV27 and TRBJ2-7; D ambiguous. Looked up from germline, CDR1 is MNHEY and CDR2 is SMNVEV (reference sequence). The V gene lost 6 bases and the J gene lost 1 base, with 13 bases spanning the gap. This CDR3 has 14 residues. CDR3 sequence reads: CASRAMAVSYEQYF. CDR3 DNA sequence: TGTGCCAGCAGAGCAATGGCGGTATCCTACGAGCAGTACTTC.

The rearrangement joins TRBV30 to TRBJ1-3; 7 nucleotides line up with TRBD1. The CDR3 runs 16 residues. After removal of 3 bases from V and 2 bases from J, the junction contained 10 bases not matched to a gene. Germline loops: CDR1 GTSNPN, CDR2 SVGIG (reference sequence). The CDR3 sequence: CAWRLTGTLPGNTIYF. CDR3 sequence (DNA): TGTGCCTGGAGACTGACAGGGACCCTTCCTGGAAACACCATATATTTT. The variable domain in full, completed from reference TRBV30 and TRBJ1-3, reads SQTIHQWPATLVQPVGSPLSLECTVEGTSNPNLYWYRQAAGRGLQLLFYSVGIGQISSEVPQNLSASRPQDRQFILSSKKLLLSDSGFYLCAWRLTGTLPGNTIYFGEGSWLTVV.

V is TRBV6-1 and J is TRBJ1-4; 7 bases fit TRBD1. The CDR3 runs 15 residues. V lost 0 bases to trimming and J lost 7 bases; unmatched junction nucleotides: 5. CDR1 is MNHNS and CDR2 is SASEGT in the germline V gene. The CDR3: CASSEARGLGEKLFF. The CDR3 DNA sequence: TGTGCCAGCAGTGAAGCTAGGGGGCTTGGTGAAAAACTGTTTTTT.

The CDR3 here is CASSWATDQPQHF. In DNA, the CDR3 is TGTGCCAGCAGCTGGGCCACTGATCAGCCCCAGCATTTT. The genes are TRBV7-8 and TRBJ1-5; unclear D gene. Trimming shortened V by 4 bases and J by 5 bases, and 9 bases separated the two germline ends. CDR1 is SGHVS, CDR2 FQNEAQ, per germline. The CDR3 loop spans 13 amino acids.

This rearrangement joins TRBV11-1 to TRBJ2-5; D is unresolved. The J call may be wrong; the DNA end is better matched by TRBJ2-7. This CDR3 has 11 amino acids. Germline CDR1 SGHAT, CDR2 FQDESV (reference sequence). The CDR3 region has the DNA TGTGCCAGCAGCTTAGAGTACGAGCAGTACTTC. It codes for CASSLEYEQYF.

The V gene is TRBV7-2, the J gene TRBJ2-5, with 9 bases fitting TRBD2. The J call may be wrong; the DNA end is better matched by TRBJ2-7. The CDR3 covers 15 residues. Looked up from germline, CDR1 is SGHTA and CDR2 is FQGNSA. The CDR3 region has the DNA TGTGCCAGCAGCACTTTAGCGGGGGACCACTACGAGCAGTACTTC. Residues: CASSTLAGDHYEQYF.